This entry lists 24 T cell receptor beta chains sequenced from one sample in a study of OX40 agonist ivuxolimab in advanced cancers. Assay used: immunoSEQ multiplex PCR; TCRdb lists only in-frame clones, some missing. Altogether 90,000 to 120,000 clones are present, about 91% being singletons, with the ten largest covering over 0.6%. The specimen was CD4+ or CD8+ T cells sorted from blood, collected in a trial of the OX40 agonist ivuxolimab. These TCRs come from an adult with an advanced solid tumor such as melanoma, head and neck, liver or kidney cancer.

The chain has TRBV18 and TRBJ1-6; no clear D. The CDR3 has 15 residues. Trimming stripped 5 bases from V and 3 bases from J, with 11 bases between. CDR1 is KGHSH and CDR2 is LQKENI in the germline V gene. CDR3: CASSMQEGYNSPLHF. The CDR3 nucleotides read TGTGCCAGCTCAATGCAGGAGGGCTATAATTCACCCCTCCACTTT.

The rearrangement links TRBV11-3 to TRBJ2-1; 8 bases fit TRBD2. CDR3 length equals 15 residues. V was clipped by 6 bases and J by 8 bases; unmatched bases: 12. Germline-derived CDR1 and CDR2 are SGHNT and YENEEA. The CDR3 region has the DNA TGTGCCAGCAGGCCCCTCGGGACTAGTTTCGATGAGCAGTTCTTC. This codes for CASRPLGTSFDEQFF.

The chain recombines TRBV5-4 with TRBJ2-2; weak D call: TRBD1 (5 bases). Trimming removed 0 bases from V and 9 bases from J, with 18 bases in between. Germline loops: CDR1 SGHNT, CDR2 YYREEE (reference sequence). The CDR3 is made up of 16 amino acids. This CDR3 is CASSLDVDSSARELFF. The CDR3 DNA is TGTGCCAGCAGCTTGGATGTTGACAGCTCGGCCCGGGAGCTGTTTTTT. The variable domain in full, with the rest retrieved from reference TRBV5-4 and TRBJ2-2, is ETGVTQSPTHLIKTRGQQVTLRCSSQSGHNTVSWYQQALGQGPQFIFQYYREEENGRGNFPPRFSGLQFPNYSSELNVNALELDDSALYLCASSLDVDSSARELFFGEGSRLTVL.

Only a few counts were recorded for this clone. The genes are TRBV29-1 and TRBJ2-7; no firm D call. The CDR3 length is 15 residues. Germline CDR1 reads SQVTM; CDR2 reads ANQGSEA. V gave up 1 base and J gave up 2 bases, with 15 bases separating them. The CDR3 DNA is TGCAGCGTTGAAGTTTTCACATCCTGGGCCTACGAGCAGTACTTC. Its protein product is CSVEVFTSWAYEQYF.

Written as DNA, the CDR3 is TGTGCCAGCTCAACAGAGAGGGGGCCGTCCTACGAGCAGTACTTC. Encoded protein: CASSTERGPSYEQYF. This chain joins TRBV18 and TRBJ2-7; 7 nucleotides agree with TRBD1. Looked up from germline, CDR1 is KGHSH and CDR2 is LQKENI. The CDR3 runs 15 residues. V trimming: 5 bases; J trimming: 1 base; junction bases outside the gene matches: 8.

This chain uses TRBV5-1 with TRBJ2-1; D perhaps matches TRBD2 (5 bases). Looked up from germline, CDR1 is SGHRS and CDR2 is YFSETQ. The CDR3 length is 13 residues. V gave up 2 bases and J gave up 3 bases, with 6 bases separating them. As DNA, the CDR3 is TGCGCCAGCAGCTTCCGGGACTACAATGAGCAGTTCTTC. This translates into CASSFRDYNEQFF.

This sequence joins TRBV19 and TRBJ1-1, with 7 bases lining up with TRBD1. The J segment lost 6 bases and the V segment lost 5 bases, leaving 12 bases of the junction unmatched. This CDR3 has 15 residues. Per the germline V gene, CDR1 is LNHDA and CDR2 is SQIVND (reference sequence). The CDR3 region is CASSLRTGLWAEAFF. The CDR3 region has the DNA TGTGCCAGTAGTCTTCGGACAGGACTGTGGGCTGAAGCTTTCTTT.

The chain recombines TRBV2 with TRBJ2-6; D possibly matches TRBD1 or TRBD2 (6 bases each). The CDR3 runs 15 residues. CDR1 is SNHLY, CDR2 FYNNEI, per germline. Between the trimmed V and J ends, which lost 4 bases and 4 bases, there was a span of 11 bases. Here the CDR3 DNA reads TGTGCCAGCAGTGTTTGGGGGGCGGGGGCCAACGTCCTGACTTTC. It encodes CASSVWGAGANVLTF. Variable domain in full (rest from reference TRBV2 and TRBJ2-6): EPEVTQTPSHQVTQMGQEVILRCVPISNHLYFYWYRQILGQKVEFLVSFYNNEISEKSEIFDDQFSVERPDGSNFTLKIRSTKLEDSAMYFCASSVWGAGANVLTFGAGSRLTVL.

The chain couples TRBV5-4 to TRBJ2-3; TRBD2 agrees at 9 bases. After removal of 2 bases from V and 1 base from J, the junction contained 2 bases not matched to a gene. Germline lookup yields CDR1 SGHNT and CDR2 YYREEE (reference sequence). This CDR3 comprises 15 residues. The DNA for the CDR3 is TGTGCCAGCAGCTTTAGGACTAGCGGCACAGATACGCAGTATTTT. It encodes CASSFRTSGTDTQYF.

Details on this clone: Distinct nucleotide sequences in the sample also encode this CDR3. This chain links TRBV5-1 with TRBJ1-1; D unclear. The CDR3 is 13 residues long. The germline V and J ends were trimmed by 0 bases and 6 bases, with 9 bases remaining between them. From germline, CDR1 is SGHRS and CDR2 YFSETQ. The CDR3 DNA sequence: TGCGCCAGCAGCTTGGAAGGGTTGGCTGAAGCTTTCTTT. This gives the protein CASSLEGLAEAFF.

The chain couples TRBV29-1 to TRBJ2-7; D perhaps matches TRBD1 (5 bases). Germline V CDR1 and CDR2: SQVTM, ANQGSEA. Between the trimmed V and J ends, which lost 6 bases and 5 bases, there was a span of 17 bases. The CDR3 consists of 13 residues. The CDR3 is CSVQRGRVDEQYF. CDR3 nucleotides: TGCAGCGTGCAAAGGGGCAGGGTCGACGAGCAGTACTTC.

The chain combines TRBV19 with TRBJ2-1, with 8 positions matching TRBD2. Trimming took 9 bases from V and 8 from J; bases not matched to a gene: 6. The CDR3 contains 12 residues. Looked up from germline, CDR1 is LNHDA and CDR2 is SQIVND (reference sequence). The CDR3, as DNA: TGTGCCAGCAGCTCGACTAGCGATGAGCAGTTCTTC. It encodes CASSSTSDEQFF.

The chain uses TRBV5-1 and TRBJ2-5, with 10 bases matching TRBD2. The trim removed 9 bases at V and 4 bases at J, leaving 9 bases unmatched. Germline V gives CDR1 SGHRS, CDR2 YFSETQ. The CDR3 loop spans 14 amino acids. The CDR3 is CATSQASGGETQYF. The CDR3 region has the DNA TGCGCCACCTCTCAGGCTAGCGGGGGAGAGACCCAGTACTTC.

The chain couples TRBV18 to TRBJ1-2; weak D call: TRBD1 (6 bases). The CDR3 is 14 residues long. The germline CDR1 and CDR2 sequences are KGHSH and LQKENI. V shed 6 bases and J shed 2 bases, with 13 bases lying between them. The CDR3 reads CASSVDRDNYGYTF. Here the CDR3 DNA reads TGTGCCAGCTCGGTGGACAGAGACAACTATGGCTACACCTTC. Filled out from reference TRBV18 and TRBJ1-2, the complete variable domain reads NAGVMQNPRHLVRRRGQEARLRCSPMKGHSHVYWYRQLPEEGLKFMVYLQKENIIDESGMPKERFSAEFPKEGPSILRIQQVVRGDSAAYFCASSVDRDNYGYTFGSGTRLTVV.

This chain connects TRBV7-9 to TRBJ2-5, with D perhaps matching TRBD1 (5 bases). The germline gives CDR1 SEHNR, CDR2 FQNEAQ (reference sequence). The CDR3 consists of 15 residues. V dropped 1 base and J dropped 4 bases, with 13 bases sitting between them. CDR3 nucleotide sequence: TGTGCCAGCAGCTTAGAAGGCAGGGCAGGAGAGACCCAGTACTTC. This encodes CASSLEGRAGETQYF.

In nucleotides, the CDR3 is TGCGCCAGCAGAAGGGGAACTAACACTGAAGCTTTCTTT. Encoded protein: CASRRGTNTEAFF. The chain has TRBV10-1 and TRBJ1-1, with D perhaps TRBD1 (5 bases). V lost 6 bases and J 2 bases, leaving 10 bases between the germline ends. Germline V gene sequence: CDR1 WNHNN, CDR2 SYGVQD (reference sequence). CDR3 length: 13 residues.

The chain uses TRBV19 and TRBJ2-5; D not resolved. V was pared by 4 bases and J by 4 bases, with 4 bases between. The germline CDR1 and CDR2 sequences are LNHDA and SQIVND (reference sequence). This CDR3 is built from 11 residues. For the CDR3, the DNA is TGTGCCAGTAGTAAGCGAGAGACCCAGTACTTC. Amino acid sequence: CASSKRETQYF.

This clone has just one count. CDR3 DNA: TGTGCCAGCAGCCCCAGGGACTACAACAATGAGCAGTTCTTC. It specifies CASSPRDYNNEQFF. J is TRBJ2-1 and V is TRBV11-3; TRBD2 aligns across 7 bases. This CDR3 comprises 14 residues. The trim removed 5 bases at V and 5 bases at J, leaving 6 bases unmatched. Germline V gene sequence: CDR1 SGHNT, CDR2 YENEEA. Filled out from reference TRBV11-3 and TRBJ2-1, the complete variable domain reads EAGVVQSPRYKIIEKKQPVAFWCNPISGHNTLYWYLQNLGQGPELLIRYENEEAVDDSQLPKDRFSAERLKGVDSTLKIQPAELGDSAVYLCASSPRDYNNEQFFGPGTRLTVL.

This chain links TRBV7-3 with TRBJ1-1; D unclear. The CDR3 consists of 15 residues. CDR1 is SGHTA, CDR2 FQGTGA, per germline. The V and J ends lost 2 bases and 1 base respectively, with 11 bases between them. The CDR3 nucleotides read TGTGCCAGCAGCTTAGCGCCCTCCTCGAACACTGAAGCTTTCTTT. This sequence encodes CASSLAPSSNTEAFF.

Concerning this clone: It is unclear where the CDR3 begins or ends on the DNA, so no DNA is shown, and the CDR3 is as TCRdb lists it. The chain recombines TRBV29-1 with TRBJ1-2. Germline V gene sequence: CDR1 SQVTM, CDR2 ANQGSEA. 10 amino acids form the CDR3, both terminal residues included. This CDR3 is CSVGEGTDTF.

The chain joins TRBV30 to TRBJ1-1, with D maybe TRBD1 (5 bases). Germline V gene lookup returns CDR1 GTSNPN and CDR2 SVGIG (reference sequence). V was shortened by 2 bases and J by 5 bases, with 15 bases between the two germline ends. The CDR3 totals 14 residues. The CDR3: CAWSPRGVRTEAFF. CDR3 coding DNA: TGTGCCTGGAGTCCACGGGGGGTTCGGACTGAAGCTTTCTTT.

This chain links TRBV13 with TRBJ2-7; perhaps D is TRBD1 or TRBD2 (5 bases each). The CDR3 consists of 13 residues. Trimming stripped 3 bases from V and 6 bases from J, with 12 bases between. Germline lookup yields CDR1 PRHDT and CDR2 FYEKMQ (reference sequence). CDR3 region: CASSFGRAGEQYF. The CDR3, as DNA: TGTGCCAGCAGCTTCGGCAGGGCGGGCGAGCAGTACTTC.

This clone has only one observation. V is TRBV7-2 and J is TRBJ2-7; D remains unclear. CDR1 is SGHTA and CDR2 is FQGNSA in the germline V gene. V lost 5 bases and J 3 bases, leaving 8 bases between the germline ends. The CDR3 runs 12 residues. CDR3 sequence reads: CASSRAGYEQYF. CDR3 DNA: TGTGCCAGCAGCCGCGCCGGCTACGAGCAGTACTTC.

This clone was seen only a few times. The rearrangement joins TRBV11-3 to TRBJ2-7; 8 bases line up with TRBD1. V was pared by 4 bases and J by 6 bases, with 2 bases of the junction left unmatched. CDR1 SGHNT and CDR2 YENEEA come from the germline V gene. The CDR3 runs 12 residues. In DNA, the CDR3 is TGTGCCAGCAGCTCACAGGGGGTCGAGCAGTACTTC. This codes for CASSSQGVEQYF.